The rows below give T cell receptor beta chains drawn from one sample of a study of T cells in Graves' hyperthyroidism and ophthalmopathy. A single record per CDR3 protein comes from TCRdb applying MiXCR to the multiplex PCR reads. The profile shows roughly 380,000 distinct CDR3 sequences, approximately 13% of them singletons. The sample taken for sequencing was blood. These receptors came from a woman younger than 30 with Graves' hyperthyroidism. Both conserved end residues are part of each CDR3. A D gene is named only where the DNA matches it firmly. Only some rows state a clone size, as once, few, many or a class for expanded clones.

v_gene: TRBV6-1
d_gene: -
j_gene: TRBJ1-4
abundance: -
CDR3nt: TGTGCCAGCAGACCGGGGTGGGCTAATGAAAAACTGTTTTTT
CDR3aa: CASRPGWANEKLFF

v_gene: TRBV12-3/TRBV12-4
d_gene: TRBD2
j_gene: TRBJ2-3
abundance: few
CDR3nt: TGTGCCATCACGGTGGGGGGGTTCGCAGATACGCAGTATTTT
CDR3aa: CAITVGGFADTQYF

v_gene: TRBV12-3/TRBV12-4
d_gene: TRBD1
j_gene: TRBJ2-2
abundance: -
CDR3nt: TGTGCCAGCAGCTCGGACAGGGGAACGAACACCGGGGAGCTGTTTTTT
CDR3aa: CASSSDRGTNTGELFF

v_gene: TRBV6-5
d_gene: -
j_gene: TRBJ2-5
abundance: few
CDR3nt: TGTGCCAGCAGTTATTCTCGGGGCAGGGGCGAGACCCAGTACTTC
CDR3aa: CASSYSRGRGETQYF

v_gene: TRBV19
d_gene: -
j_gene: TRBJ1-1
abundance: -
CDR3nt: TGTGCCAGTAGTATTAGATGGCAGGACACTGAAGCTTTCTTT
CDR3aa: CASSIRWQDTEAFF

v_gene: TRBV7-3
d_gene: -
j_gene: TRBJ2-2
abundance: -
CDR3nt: TGTGCCAGCAGCTTAAAAAGGGGCACCGGGGAGCTGTTTTTT
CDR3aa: CASSLKRGTGELFF

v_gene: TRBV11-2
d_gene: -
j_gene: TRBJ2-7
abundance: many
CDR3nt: TGTGCCAGCAGCTACCCGGCGGGATTGGCCTACGAGCAGTACTTC
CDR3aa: CASSYPAGLAYEQYF

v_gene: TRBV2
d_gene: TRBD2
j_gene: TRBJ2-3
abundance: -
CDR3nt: TGTGCCAGCAGTGAAAGCGGGAGGAGGAGCACAGATACGCAGTATTTT
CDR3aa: CASSESGRRSTDTQYF

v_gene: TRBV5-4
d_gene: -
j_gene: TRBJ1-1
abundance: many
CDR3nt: TGTGCCAGCAGTTGGGACAAACAAGAAGCTTTCTTT
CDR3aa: CASSWDKQEAFF

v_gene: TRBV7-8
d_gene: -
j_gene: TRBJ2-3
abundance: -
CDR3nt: TGTGCCAGCAGCTCCTCTGGTACGCCTACCACAGATACGCAGTATTTT
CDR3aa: CASSSSGTPTTDTQYF

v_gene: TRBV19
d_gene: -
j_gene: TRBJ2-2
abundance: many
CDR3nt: TGTGCCAGTAGTCCCGGACTAAGGAGCCCTCACGCGAACACCGGGGAGCTGTTTTTT
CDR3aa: CASSPGLRSPHANTGELFF

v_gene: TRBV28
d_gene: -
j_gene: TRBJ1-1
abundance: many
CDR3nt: TGTGCCAGCAGCTTTGACCTGGGGGACACTGAAGCTTTCTTT
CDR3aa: CASSFDLGDTEAFF

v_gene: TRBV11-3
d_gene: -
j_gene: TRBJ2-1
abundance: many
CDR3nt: TGTGCCAGCAGCCCCCGGTGGGGGGTTTCCAACTACAATGAGCAGTTCTTC
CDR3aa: CASSPRWGVSNYNEQFF

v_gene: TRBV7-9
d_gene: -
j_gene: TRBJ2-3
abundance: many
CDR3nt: TGTGCCAGCAGCTTACGAGCCGGCAGGGCCCCAGATACGCAGTATTTT
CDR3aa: CASSLRAGRAPDTQYF

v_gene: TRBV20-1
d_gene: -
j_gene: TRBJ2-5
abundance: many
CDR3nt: TGCAGTGCTTCGCCACCCCCCGGGGTCCCTATGACCCAGTACTTC
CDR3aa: CSASPPPGVPMTQYF

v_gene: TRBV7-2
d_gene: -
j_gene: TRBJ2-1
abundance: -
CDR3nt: TGTACCAGCAGCTTAAGGGCTAGCACAGACAATGAGCAGTTCTTC
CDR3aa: CTSSLRASTDNEQFF

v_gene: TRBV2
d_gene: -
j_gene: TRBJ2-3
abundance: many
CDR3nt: TGTGCCAGCATTTTCGGATGGGCAGGGGGCACAGATACGCAGTATTTT
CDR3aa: CASIFGWAGGTDTQYF

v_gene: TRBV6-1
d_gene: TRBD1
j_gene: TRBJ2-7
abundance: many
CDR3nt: TGTGCCAGCAGTGACCCGGGACAGCCTTACGAGCAGTACTTC
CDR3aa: CASSDPGQPYEQYF

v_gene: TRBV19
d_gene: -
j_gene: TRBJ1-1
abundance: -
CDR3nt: TGTGCCAGTAGTACCCGGGGCACTGAAGCTTTCTTT
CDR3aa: CASSTRGTEAFF

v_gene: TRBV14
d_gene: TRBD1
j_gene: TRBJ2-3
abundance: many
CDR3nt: TGTGCCAGCAGCCAAGGGACAGGGGGCGATACGCAGTATTTT
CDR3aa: CASSQGTGGDTQYF

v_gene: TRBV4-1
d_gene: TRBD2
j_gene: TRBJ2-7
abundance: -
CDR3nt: TGCGCCAGCAGCCAAGCGGGAGGACTTTCCTCCTACGAGCAGTACTTC
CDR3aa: CASSQAGGLSSYEQYF

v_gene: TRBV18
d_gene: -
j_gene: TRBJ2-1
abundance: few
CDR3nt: TGTGCCAGCTCACCACCGAGTACGGCTAGCCGGTTCAATGAGCAGTTCTTC
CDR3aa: CASSPPSTASRFNEQFF

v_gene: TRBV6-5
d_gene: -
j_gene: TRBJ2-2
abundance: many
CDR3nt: TGTGCCAGCAGTTACGCTAGCACCGGGGAGCTGTTTTTT
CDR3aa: CASSYASTGELFF

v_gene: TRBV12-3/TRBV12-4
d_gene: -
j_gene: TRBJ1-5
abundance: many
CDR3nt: TGTGCCAGCAGTTTAGCGGGGCAGGTTGAGAATCAGCCCCAGCATTTT
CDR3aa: CASSLAGQVENQPQHF

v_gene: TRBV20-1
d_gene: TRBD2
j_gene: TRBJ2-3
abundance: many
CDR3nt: TGCAGTGCTAGAGCCCTTTTTGCGGGAGGGCAGGCAGATACGCAGTATTTT
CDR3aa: CSARALFAGGQADTQYF

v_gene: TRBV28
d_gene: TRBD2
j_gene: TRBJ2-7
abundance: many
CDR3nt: TGTGCCAGCAGTTCCCCCGGGACTAGCGGGAAATCCCACGAGCAGTACTTC
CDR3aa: CASSSPGTSGKSHEQYF

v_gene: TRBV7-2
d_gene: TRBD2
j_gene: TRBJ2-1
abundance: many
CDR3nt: TGTGCCAGCAGCTTTCGGGGGGGGGAAAATGAGCAGTTCTTC
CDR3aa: CASSFRGGENEQFF

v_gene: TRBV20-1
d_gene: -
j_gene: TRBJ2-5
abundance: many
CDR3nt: TGCAGTGCCCAGTCCCGGACGTGGGAGACCCAGTACTTC
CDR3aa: CSAQSRTWETQYF

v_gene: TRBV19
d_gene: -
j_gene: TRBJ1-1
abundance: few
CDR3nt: TGTGCCAGTAGTATGAACAGGGAAACTGAAGCTTTCTTT
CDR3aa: CASSMNRETEAFF